This T cell receptor (beta chain) was sequenced during a study of metastatic and nonmetastatic thyroid tumors. In the study overall: Thyroid patients, malignant and benign, had repertoires compared across blood and tumor or nodule tissue. Broader study findings: For both blood and tumor, malignant thyroid tumors reportedly showed significantly higher TCR beta diversity than benign nodules did.

TCRdb recomputed clones from the PCR reads via MiXCR. The data show roughly 18,000 clones, about 30% seen once. The CDR3 is 12 amino acids. V lost 8 bases and J lost 8; bases outside the gene matches: 3. Before thyroid surgery, none of the patients had received any treatment. The table lists this clone with a few counts. The antigen is not known. The chain employs TRBV12-3 or TRBV12-4 and TRBJ1-6; 7 positions match TRBD1. The receptor was isolated from a female donor with papillary thyroid cancer or a benign thyroid nodule (not recorded which). Some clones in this sample may be carry-over from other donors' samples. Sequencing input: tumor tissue. The CDR3 bases are TGTGCCAGCCGGGACAGTGATTCACCCCTCCACTTT. As protein: CASRDSDSPLHF.